The next 10 T cell receptor beta chains were all read from a single sample in a study of spatial heterogeneity in lung cancer. Time point specified: sample taken at primary tumor resection. A single record per CDR3 protein comes from TCRdb applying MiXCR to the 5' RACE reads. The sample yields about 7,000 distinct CDR3 sequences, about 7% seen once. The material sequenced was PBMCs, taken at surgery. The receptors stem from a male donor with early-stage non-small cell lung cancer.

In this sample, this clonotype turned up many times. V and J are TRBV11-2 and TRBJ2-2, with D unclear. CDR3 length: 14 residues. Germline loops: CDR1 SGHAT, CDR2 FQNNGV. The V end lost 0 bases, the J end lost 4 bases, and 6 bases lay between the germline ends. The CDR3, as DNA: TGTGCCAGCAGCTTAGAAGAGATCACCGGGGAGCTGTTTTTT. As protein: CASSLEEITGELFF.

This clonotype was recorded at least ten times. The chain combines TRBV19 with TRBJ2-2; 7 bases map to TRBD2. This CDR3 is built from 13 residues. J gave up 5 bases and V 7 bases, and 4 bases lay outside the gene matches. Germline values: CDR1 LNHDA, CDR2 SQIVND (reference sequence). The CDR3: CASTREGTGELFF. CDR3 coding DNA: TGTGCCAGTACCAGGGAGGGGACCGGGGAGCTGTTTTTT.

Points on this clonotype: One junction end does not reproduce the germline sequence, and a read error may be involved. This rearrangement joins TRBV20-1 to TRBJ2-1; 12 bases map to TRBD1. Germline values: CDR1 DFQATT, CDR2 SNEGSKA (reference sequence). The CDR3 extends over 16 amino acids. The CDR3 spells CSASGQGAVSCNEQFF. The CDR3 coding sequence is TGCAGTGCGTCGGGACAGGGGGCCGTATCCTGCAATGAGCAGTTCTTC.

V gene TRBV7-9 combines with J gene TRBJ1-5; D gene uncertain. CDR1 SEHNR and CDR2 FQNEAQ come from the germline V gene (reference sequence). Trimming pared 7 bases from V and 2 bases from J, leaving 9 bases between. The CDR3 has 13 residues. The CDR3 DNA reads as TGTGCCAGCACCTACGGAGGCAATCAGCCCCAGCATTTT. As protein: CASTYGGNQPQHF.

This clonotype came up a few times. This sequence may be a read error, since a much larger clone differs from it by one base. V is TRBV5-1 and J is TRBJ1-5; the D is unclear. Germline CDR1 is SGHRS and CDR2 is YFSETQ. The CDR3 has 17 residues. CDR3 bases: TGCGTCAGCAGCTTGGAACCGGTAGGGAATAGCAATCAGCCCCAGCATTTT. Encoded protein: CVSSLEPVGNSNQPQHF.

This clonotype was observed at least ten times. V gene TRBV28 combines with J gene TRBJ2-3, with D hard to call. This CDR3 has 12 amino acids. Germline CDR1 MDHEN, CDR2 SYDVKM. V dropped 6 bases and J dropped 5 bases, with 9 bases sitting between them. CDR3 loop: CASRGLGDTQYF. The CDR3 DNA reads TGTGCCAGCAGGGGATTAGGAGATACGCAGTATTTT.

This clonotype was seen at least ten times. This chain joins TRBV5-1 and TRBJ1-2, with TRBD1 identical over 9 bases. V dropped 4 bases and J dropped 7; count of bases not matched to a gene: 11. The germline CDR1 and CDR2 sequences are SGHRS and YFSETQ. There are 15 residues in the CDR3. The CDR3 region has the DNA TGCGCCAGCAGCCCGTCCCGGGACAGGGTGGGTGGCTACACCTTC. Translating it yields CASSPSRDRVGGYTF.

There are many counts of this clonotype. The chain recombines TRBV20-1 with TRBJ1-1, with 7 positions matching TRBD1. This CDR3 contains 14 residues. Per germline, CDR1 DFQATT and CDR2 SNEGSKA (reference sequence). After removal of 8 bases from V and 2 bases from J, the junction contained 11 bases not matched to a gene. In DNA, the CDR3 is TGCAGTTCAAAGAGACAGGGCCTAAACACTGAAGCTTTCTTT. As protein: CSSKRQGLNTEAFF.

This clonotype was seen ten or more times. The rearrangement links TRBV5-1 to TRBJ2-1; 7 nucleotides match TRBD1. Looked up from germline, CDR1 is SGHRS and CDR2 is YFSETQ. With V trimmed by 5 bases and J by 5 bases, 7 bases remained unmatched. The CDR3 runs 14 residues. The CDR3 coding sequence is TGCGCCAGCAGACCCCAGGGGGAAAACAATGAGCAGTTCTTC. This translates into CASRPQGENNEQFF.

This clonotype was seen at least ten times. The chain's CDR3 is CASSPQGFQLGEQFF. CDR3 DNA sequence: TGTGCCAGCAGCCCACAGGGGTTCCAGCTCGGTGAGCAGTTCTTC. The chain joins TRBV7-2 to TRBJ2-1, with TRBD1 identical over 7 bases. This CDR3 comprises 15 residues. The V gene's germline CDR1 is SGHTA and CDR2 FQGNSA. The ends lost 5 bases at V and 9 bases at J; junction bases unmatched: 13.